These 8 T cell receptor beta chains came from one sample sequenced in a study of response to subunit inactivated influenza vaccine. TCRdb independently ran MiXCR on the RT-PCR reads; one entry per CDR3 protein. The sample has 500,000 or so distinct CDR3 sequences, 16% seen once. This specimen consisted of CD4+ T cells sorted from PBMCs, obtained approximately 25 months after vaccination. The receptor source for this set is a man aged 45 to 75 who received an inactivated influenza vaccine.

This clonotype was seen a few times. The V and J genes are TRBV24-1 and TRBJ2-1, with 10 bases lining up with TRBD2. The ends lost 5 bases at V and 6 bases at J; junction bases unmatched: 6. The V gene's germline CDR1 is KGHDR and CDR2 SFDVKD. This CDR3 region has 15 residues. CDR3 sequence reads: CATSAALAGSNEQFF. In DNA form, the CDR3 reads TGTGCCACCAGTGCAGCACTAGCGGGAAGCAATGAGCAGTTCTTC.

This clonotype was recorded a few times. This chain joins TRBV28 and TRBJ1-6; tentative D call: TRBD1 (5 bases). Germline-derived CDR1 and CDR2 are MDHEN and SYDVKM. CDR3 length: 15 residues. V was trimmed by 5 bases and J by 5 bases, leaving 13 bases between them. CDR3 amino acids: CASSGGRQNNSPLHF. The CDR3 DNA is TGTGCCAGCAGTGGCGGTCGACAGAATAATTCACCCCTCCACTTT.

The chain joins TRBV5-1 to TRBJ2-2; 9 bases agree with TRBD2. CDR1 is SGHRS, CDR2 YFSETQ, per germline. The CDR3 has 17 residues. J gave up 1 base and V 2 bases, and 6 bases lay outside the gene matches. CDR3 nucleotides: TGCGCCAGCAGCTTCGTGGCTAGCGGGGTGAACACCGGGGAGCTGTTTTTT. Translating gives CASSFVASGVNTGELFF.

This chain joins TRBV18 and TRBJ1-4; D is undetermined. Germline assignment: CDR1 KGHSH and CDR2 LQKENI. The CDR3 is 14 amino acids. V shed 3 bases and J shed 8 bases, with 13 bases lying between them. The CDR3 DNA reads TGTGCCAGCTCACCGCCGGGAGGAAGGGAAAAACTGTTTTTT. Protein sequence: CASSPPGGREKLFF.

This chain joins TRBV15 and TRBJ2-6; D unclear. This CDR3 spans 16 amino acids. Germline V gene data show CDR1 as LNHNV and CDR2 as YYDKDF (reference sequence). The V gene lost 0 bases and the J gene lost 0 bases, with 6 bases spanning the gap. In DNA form, the CDR3 reads TGTGCCACCAGCAGAGAGGGCGGCTCTGGGGCCAACGTCCTGACTTTC. Amino acid sequence: CATSREGGSGANVLTF.

This clonotype was observed a few times. The chain carries TRBV7-6 and TRBJ2-1; D is possibly TRBD2 (6 bases). Germline lookup yields CDR1 SGHVS and CDR2 FNYEAQ. Trimming stripped 4 bases from V and 3 bases from J, with 13 bases between. CDR3 length: 15 residues. This CDR3 is CASSSLRGNYNEQFF. Here the CDR3 DNA reads TGTGCCAGCAGCTCCCTTCGGGGGAACTACAATGAGCAGTTCTTC.

A few counts support this clonotype. The rearrangement uses TRBV28 and TRBJ2-7; D is unclear. V was trimmed by 5 bases and J by 4 bases, leaving 9 bases between them. The CDR3 totals 12 residues. Germline CDR1 and CDR2: MDHEN and SYDVKM. The CDR3 sequence: CASSRAQYEQYF. The CDR3 coding sequence is TGTGCCAGCAGTAGAGCACAGTACGAGCAGTACTTC.

V usage is TRBV5-6 and J usage is TRBJ2-2; TRBD2 aligns across 10 bases. Germline V CDR1 and CDR2: SGHDT, YYEEEE. This CDR3 contains 15 residues. The J segment lost 5 bases and the V segment lost 4 bases, leaving 5 bases of the junction unmatched. CDR3 in DNA: TGTGCCAGCAGCGGGGCTAGCGGGGGAACCGGGGAGCTGTTTTTT. Encoded protein: CASSGASGGTGELFF.